What follows describes a single T cell receptor beta chain. Its antigen is unidentified. V lost 2 bases to trimming and J lost 8 bases, with 12 bases between them. The CDR3 is 13 residues long. Germline V gene data show CDR1 as MNHNS and CDR2 as SASEGT. This sample was taken from a study of T cells after posttransplantation cyclophosphamide. General study results and limits: Skin or GI-infiltrating T cells shared few TRB sequences with blood. Donor-recipient repertoire similarity was low at 1-2 months, rising over year one. Recipient CMV seropositivity and CMV reactivation strongly tracked TRB clonality.

Data came from immunoSEQ multiplex PCR; TCRdb stores just in-frame clones and leaves some out. Found here are about 66,000 clones, just under 95% of them singletons; the top ten hold roughly 3%. Peripheral blood was collected from the related graft donor on the marrow donation day. V and J are TRBV6-1 and TRBJ1-2; no definite D call. The sequence was collected from a woman in her twenties or thirties in good health and a related stem cell transplant donor. The sequencing sample was made of PBMCs. The CDR3 loop reads CASSERSPIGYTF. The CDR3 DNA sequence: TGTGCCAGCAGTGAAAGATCACCTATCGGCTACACCTTC.